These T cell receptor beta chains were read from a single sample in a study of T cell repertoires in cytomegalovirus infection. These receptors' targets are unknown. TCRdb reprocessed the reads with MiXCR, giving one entry per CDR3 protein. This repertoire shows some 920,000 distinct CDR3 sequences, roughly 30% found once; its top ten account for over 10%. The material sequenced was cultured CD8+ T cells from PBMCs, taken from culture after CMV antigen stimulation. The receptors stem from a human donor in good health (CMV status not recorded). Some clones in this sample may be carry-over from other donors' samples. The CDR3 runs from the conserved cysteine through the conserved F or W. Fields, in order: V gene, D gene, J gene, CDR3 length, clone size, CDR3 protein, CDR3 DNA. The D gene is left open where the match is weak. Expanded clones get a size class; other rows say once, few or many, or leave the size out.

V: TRBV5-6; D: -; J: TRBJ1-3; length: 15; size: -; CDR3: CASSSGKFSGNTIYF; DNA: TGTGCCAGCAGCTCAGGCAAGTTCTCTGGAAACACCATATATTTT
V: TRBV6-4; D: -; J: TRBJ1-2; length: 15; size: few; CDR3: CASSVLAGSTSGYTF; DNA: TGTGCCAGCAGTGTTCTGGCAGGGAGCACAAGTGGCTACACCTTC
V: TRBV9; D: -; J: TRBJ1-2; length: 16; size: -; CDR3: CASSVEQKPANYGYTF; DNA: TGTGCCAGCAGCGTAGAGCAGAAACCAGCTAACTATGGCTACACCTTC
V: TRBV6-5; D: TRBD1; J: TRBJ1-3; length: 15; size: many; CDR3: CASSYSDRAGNTIYF; DNA: TGTGCCAGCAGTTACTCGGACAGGGCCGGAAACACCATATATTTT
V: TRBV7-2; D: -; J: TRBJ2-1; length: 15; size: -; CDR3: CTSSVDLYVVREQFF; DNA: TGTACCAGCAGCGTGGACTTGTATGTGGTCAGAGAGCAGTTCTTC
V: TRBV7-6; D: -; J: TRBJ1-6; length: 19; size: -; CDR3: CASSSPGTPFGSYNSPLHF; DNA: TGTGCCAGCAGCTCACCCGGGACCCCATTCGGCTCCTATAATTCACCCCTCCACTTT
V: TRBV2; D: TRBD1; J: TRBJ1-6; length: 14; size: -; CDR3: CASRGTGHNSPLHF; DNA: TGTGCCAGCAGGGGGACAGGCCATAATTCACCCCTCCACTTT
V: TRBV27; D: TRBD1; J: TRBJ1-1; length: 15; size: few; CDR3: CASSLRAGGRVEAFF; DNA: TGTGCCAGCAGTTTAAGGGCAGGGGGGCGAGTTGAAGCTTTCTTT
V: TRBV7-6; D: -; J: TRBJ1-5; length: 15; size: many; CDR3: CASSLGTGLNQPQHF; DNA: TGTGCCAGCAGCTTAGGAACAGGGCTCAATCAGCCCCAGCATTTT
V: TRBV7-9; D: -; J: TRBJ2-7; length: 13; size: -; CDR3: CASSPGSNYEQYF; DNA: TGTGCCAGCAGCCCGGGTTCCAACTACGAGCAGTACTTC
V: TRBV9; D: TRBD2; J: TRBJ2-5; length: 16; size: -; CDR3: CASSAVPGLAKETQYF; DNA: TGTGCCAGCAGCGCAGTACCGGGACTAGCTAAAGAGACCCAGTACTTC
V: TRBV27; D: TRBD1; J: TRBJ2-7; length: 14; size: few; CDR3: CASSYTGGGHEQYF; DNA: TGTGCCAGCAGTTATACAGGGGGCGGCCACGAGCAGTACTTC
V: TRBV4-3; D: -; J: TRBJ1-6; length: 18; size: -; CDR3: CASSQDGIGSSYNSPLHF; DNA: TGCGCCAGCAGCCAAGATGGGATTGGGAGCTCCTATAATTCACCCCTCCACTTT
V: TRBV11-1; D: -; J: TRBJ1-1; length: 15; size: few; CDR3: CASSFGMGMNTEAFF; DNA: TGTGCCAGCAGCTTCGGCATGGGGATGAACACTGAAGCTTTCTTT
V: TRBV10-3; D: TRBD2; J: TRBJ2-7; length: 17; size: -; CDR3: CAIRGLAGGRGSYEQYF; DNA: TGTGCCATCAGGGGACTAGCGGGGGGCCGGGGTTCCTACGAGCAGTACTTC
V: TRBV7-3; D: -; J: TRBJ1-2; length: 13; size: many; CDR3: CASSLDANYGYTF; DNA: TGTGCCAGCAGCTTAGACGCTAACTATGGCTACACCTTC
V: TRBV4-1; D: -; J: TRBJ2-5; length: 15; size: -; CDR3: CASSQVVRSPETQYF; DNA: TGCGCCAGCAGCCAAGTCGTACGATCGCCAGAGACCCAGTACTTC
V: TRBV18; D: -; J: TRBJ2-5; length: 15; size: -; CDR3: CASSLSPLGDETQYF; DNA: TGTGCCAGCTCACTCTCCCCCTTAGGGGACGAGACCCAGTACTTC
V: TRBV2; D: -; J: TRBJ1-5; length: 13; size: few; CDR3: CASSEGRDQPQHF; DNA: TGTGCCAGCAGTGAAGGGAGGGATCAGCCCCAGCATTTT
V: TRBV29-1; D: TRBD1; J: TRBJ2-1; length: 14; size: -; CDR3: CSAQDRGPYNEQFF; DNA: TGCAGCGCCCAAGACAGGGGGCCGTACAATGAGCAGTTCTTC
V: TRBV6-1; D: -; J: TRBJ1-6; length: 15; size: few; CDR3: CASSDYSFRNSPLHF; DNA: TGTGCCAGCAGTGACTACAGCTTTCGAAATTCACCCCTCCACTTT
V: TRBV5-5; D: -; J: TRBJ2-1; length: 15; size: -; CDR3: CASSLSGWEYNEQSF; DNA: TGTGCCTCCAGCTTGAGCGGGTGGGAGTACAATGAGCAGTCCTTC
V: TRBV4-1; D: -; J: TRBJ1-1; length: 14; size: -; CDR3: CASSQVPLADEAFF; DNA: TGCGCCAGCAGCCAAGTCCCTCTGGCGGATGAAGCTTTCTTT
V: TRBV7-9; D: TRBD1; J: TRBJ1-4; length: 14; size: once; CDR3: CASSSQGAGEKLFF; DNA: TGTGCCAGCAGCTCGCAGGGGGCGGGTGAAAAACTGTTTTTT
V: TRBV6-1; D: -; J: TRBJ2-3; length: 13; size: few; CDR3: CASTRARGDTQYF; DNA: TGTGCCAGCACGCGGGCTCGCGGGGATACGCAGTATTTT
V: TRBV6-1; D: -; J: TRBJ2-1; length: 12; size: -; CDR3: CASTGGLSEQFF; DNA: TGTGCCAGCACCGGTGGTCTTTCTGAGCAGTTCTTC